The entry that follows covers one TCR beta chain sequence. Its target is unknown. This entry comes from a study of shared clonotypes between healthy human individuals. On the study more broadly: Each donor's CD4 naive and CD4 memory cells filled three plates apiece, CD8 naive two, and CD8 memory one. Overall study findings and caveats: Donor clonotype sharing was expected to depend on sequencing depth.

Naivety among CD8 cells was defined by CD45RO negativity and positive CCR7 selection, thereby excluding terminally differentiated effector memory CD45RA+ cells. All donors were healthy HIV-negative adults lacking recent acute infections or vaccinations. The CDR3 sequence is 12 residues long. Germline assignment: CDR1 MNHNS and CDR2 SASEGT. Trimming removed 6 bases at V and 5 bases at J, with 10 bases between. Sorted-subset replicate PCR reactions were performed with approximately 200 ng DNA, corresponding to some 32,000 T cell genomes. Profiling relied on immunoSEQ multiplex PCR, and the TCRdb table lists in-frame clones only, not all of them. Of approximately 740,000 clones in the sample, 85% to 95% were seen once.

The sequenced sample consisted of naive CD8+ T cells sorted from blood. The V call is TRBV6-1, the J call TRBJ1-2; possible D gene TRBD1, 5 bases. This receptor was obtained from a man aged 25-40 years in good health. As DNA, the CDR3 is TGTGCCAGCAGAGAGGGGTTTTATGGCTACACCTTC. Translation gives CASREGFYGYTF.